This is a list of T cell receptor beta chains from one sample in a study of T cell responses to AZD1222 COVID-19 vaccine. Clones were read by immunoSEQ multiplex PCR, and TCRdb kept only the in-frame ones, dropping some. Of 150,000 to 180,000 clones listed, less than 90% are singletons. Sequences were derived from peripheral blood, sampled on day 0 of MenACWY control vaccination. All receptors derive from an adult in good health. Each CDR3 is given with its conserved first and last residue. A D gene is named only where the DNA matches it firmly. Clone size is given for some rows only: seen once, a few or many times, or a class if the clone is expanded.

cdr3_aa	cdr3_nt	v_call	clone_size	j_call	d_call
CASSLSAGGATQF	TGTGCCAGCAGCTTATCCGCCGGGGGTGCGACCCAATTT	TRBV7-9	-	TRBJ1-1	-
CASSGQINTEAFF	TGTGCCAGCAGCGGACAGATCAACACTGAAGCTTTCTTT	TRBV2	-	TRBJ1-1	-
CASSQPGGGSGELFF	TGCGCCAGCAGCCAGCCGGGAGGGGGGTCCGGGGAGCTGTTTTTT	TRBV4-3	-	TRBJ2-2	TRBD2
CASSPGGTANTGELFF	TGCGCCAGCAGCCCGGGGGGGACAGCGAACACCGGGGAGCTGTTTTTT	TRBV5-1	-	TRBJ2-2	-
CASMRLLVAFF	TGTGCCAGTATGCGTCTCCTTGTGGCTTTCTTC	TRBV19	-	TRBJ1-1	-
CSVGQGSPDTQYF	TGCAGCGTAGGACAGGGGAGTCCAGATACGCAGTATTTT	TRBV29-1	-	TRBJ2-3	TRBD1
CASGLKGRETQYF	TGTGCTAGTGGTTTGAAGGGACGCGAGACCCAGTACTTC	TRBV12-5	-	TRBJ2-5	-
CASSLEGNTEAFF	TGTGCCAGCAGCCTCGAGGGGAACACTGAAGCTTTCTTT	TRBV6-6	-	TRBJ1-1	-
CASSLGGAGRYGYTF	TGTGCCAGCAGCTTGGGAGGGGCGGGGCGGTATGGCTACACCTTC	TRBV5-4	-	TRBJ1-2	-
CASSEVGTEGETQYF	TGTGCCAGCAGTGAGGTGGGGACAGAGGGAGAGACCCAGTACTTC	TRBV2	-	TRBJ2-5	TRBD1
CASSQSTRGAAEKLFF	TGCGCCAGCAGTCAATCGACTCGGGGGGCAGCTGAAAAACTGTTTTTT	TRBV23-1	few	TRBJ1-4	-
CASSLDGGRDEQFF	TGCGCCAGCAGCTTGGACGGGGGGCGCGATGAGCAGTTCTTC	TRBV5-1	-	TRBJ2-1	-
CASSIDRARYGYTF	TGTGCCAGCAGCATTGACAGGGCGAGGTATGGCTACACCTTC	TRBV5-4	-	TRBJ1-2	TRBD1
CATRQGLTDTQYF	TGTGCCACCAGGCAGGGACTCACAGATACGCAGTATTTT	TRBV2	-	TRBJ2-3	-
CASISRGGFTEAFF	TGTGCCAGCATCTCAAGAGGGGGTTTCACTGAAGCTTTCTTT	TRBV28	once	TRBJ1-1	-
CASSVGGRDEKLFF	TGTGCCAGCAGTGTAGGGGGAAGGGATGAAAAACTGTTTTTT	TRBV28	once	TRBJ1-4	-
CASSPQRSGTGELFF	TGTGCCAGCAGCCCCCAAAGGTCAGGGACCGGGGAGCTGTTTTTT	TRBV11-1	-	TRBJ2-2	-
CASSLRDGGGTQYF	TGCGCCAGCAGTCTTAGGGACGGGGGGGGTACGCAGTATTTT	TRBV10-2	-	TRBJ2-3	TRBD2
CASSQERGLEPLHF	TGTGCCAGCAGCCAAGAGCGGGGCTTAGAACCCCTCCACTTT	TRBV3-1/TRBV3-2	-	TRBJ1-6	-
CASSLMGGANTGELFF	TGTGCCAGCAGCCTTATGGGGGGAGCAAACACCGGGGAGCTGTTTTTT	TRBV7-6	-	TRBJ2-2	-
CATRPSGGRNSPLHF	TGTGCCACCAGACCCTCGGGGGGGCGAAATTCACCCCTCCACTTT	TRBV15	-	TRBJ1-6	-
CSVGGWGEQYF	TGCAGCGTGGGGGGTTGGGGCGAGCAGTACTTC	TRBV29-1	-	TRBJ2-7	-
CASNFPYRGNYGYTF	TGTGCCAGCAACTTTCCCTACAGGGGGAACTATGGCTACACCTTC	TRBV21-1	-	TRBJ1-2	-
CASSLEGRRNTEAFF	TGCGCCAGCAGCTTGGAAGGACGGCGGAACACTGAAGCTTTCTTT	TRBV5-1	-	TRBJ1-1	-
CASSELYSPGRLPLRYGYTF	TGCGCCAGCAGCGAACTCTATTCCCCGGGACGCCTCCCTCTTAGGTATGGCTACACCTTC	TRBV10-2	once	TRBJ1-2	-
CASRKRAWGTDTQYF	TGTGCCAGCCGTAAGAGGGCGTGGGGCACAGATACGCAGTATTTT	TRBV28	-	TRBJ2-3	-
CASSYTSETQYF	TGTGCCAGCAGTTACACATCAGAGACCCAGTACTTC	TRBV6-2/TRBV6-3	-	TRBJ2-5	-
CAEHRERQGAANEKLFF	TGTGCCGAACACAGAGAAAGACAGGGGGCGGCTAATGAAAAACTGTTTTTT	TRBV27	few	TRBJ1-4	TRBD1
CASSTSGPYQPQHF	TGTGCCAGTAGCACCTCGGGGCCTTATCAGCCCCAGCATTTT	TRBV19	-	TRBJ1-5	-
CASGAGGNSPLHF	TGTGCCAGCGGGGCAGGGGGTAATTCACCCCTCCACTTT	TRBV14	-	TRBJ1-6	TRBD1
CASSRGRIYGYTF	TGTGCCAGCAGCCGGGGACGGATCTATGGCTACACCTTC	TRBV7-9	-	TRBJ1-2	-
CASREASSGSYEQYF	TGCGCCAGCAGAGAGGCTTCTAGCGGGAGTTACGAGCAGTACTTC	TRBV5-1	-	TRBJ2-7	TRBD2
CASSLGGRLSGNTIYF	TGTGCCAGCAGCTTGGGGGGACGACTCTCTGGAAACACCATATATTTT	TRBV5-4	-	TRBJ1-3	-
CAWSSPRGAGYGYTF	TGTGCCTGGAGTTCTCCGAGGGGGGCAGGGTATGGCTACACCTTC	TRBV30	-	TRBJ1-2	-
CASGRQGDNQPQHF	TGTGCCAGCGGGAGACAGGGCGACAATCAGCCCCAGCATTTT	TRBV5-6	-	TRBJ1-5	TRBD1
CASSPQGSEETQYF	TGTGCCAGCAGCCCGCAGGGGAGCGAAGAGACCCAGTACTTC	TRBV11-3	once	TRBJ2-5	-
CASSYLREGYTF	TGTGCCAGCAGTTACCTTAGAGAAGGCTACACCTTC	TRBV6-2/TRBV6-3	few	TRBJ1-2	-
CASSYAGGDYGYTF	TGTGCCAGCAGTTACGCCGGTGGTGACTATGGCTACACCTTC	TRBV6-2/TRBV6-3	once	TRBJ1-2	-
CASRIFYRGQETQYF	TGTGCCAGCAGAATTTTCTACAGGGGCCAAGAGACCCAGTACTTC	TRBV28	-	TRBJ2-5	TRBD1
CASSESTGVTQETQYF	TGTGCCAGCAGTGAATCCACAGGGGTGACTCAAGAGACCCAGTACTTC	TRBV6-1	-	TRBJ2-5	TRBD1
CARSLPGQGTTNYGYTF	TGTGCCAGAAGCTTGCCGGGACAGGGTACCACTAACTATGGCTACACCTTC	TRBV5-3	-	TRBJ1-2	TRBD1
CASRGSGSSGNTIYF	TGTGCCAGCAGGGGGTCGGGAAGCTCTGGAAACACCATATATTTT	TRBV2	-	TRBJ1-3	-
CSVLGLNTEAFF	TGCAGCGTTTTGGGTCTTAACACTGAAGCTTTCTTT	TRBV29-1	-	TRBJ1-1	-
CASSLMYKGRGEQYF	TGTGCCAGCAGCTTAATGTATAAGGGGCGCGGCGAGCAGTACTTC	TRBV7-9	few	TRBJ2-7	-
CASSLRPNEQFF	TGTGCCAGCAGTTTACGGCCGAATGAGCAGTTCTTC	TRBV28	-	TRBJ2-1	-
CASSYRDTYEQYF	TGTGCCAGCAGTTACCGGGACACCTACGAGCAGTACTTC	TRBV6-2/TRBV6-3	once	TRBJ2-7	-